The present T cell receptor beta chain was sequenced within a study of OX40 agonist ivuxolimab in advanced cancers. The study's findings and limits: Both CD4+ and CD8+ T cell populations in blood had undergone clonal expansion by week 6 at 0.1 to 3.0 mg/kg.

V gave up 3 bases and J gave up 2 bases; unmatched junction bases: 5. The length of the CDR3 is 14 residues. Germline V gene sequence: CDR1 SGDLS, CDR2 YYNGEE. As to this clone: Its antigen is as yet unknown.

TCRdb's copy holds only in-frame clones and misses some; the assay was immunoSEQ multiplex PCR. This sample has about 77,000 clones; 80% to 90% occur once, and the top ten carry less than 0.85%. This receptor was identified in an adult with an advanced solid tumor such as melanoma, head and neck, liver or kidney cancer. The rearrangement joins TRBV9 to TRBJ2-7, with TRBD2 identical over 7 bases. The sequencing used CD4+ or CD8+ T cells sorted from blood, collected in a trial of the OX40 agonist ivuxolimab. CDR3 in DNA: TGTGCCAGCAGCGCGTTAGCGGGCCCCTACGAGCAGTACTTC. Translating it yields CASSALAGPYEQYF. The whole variable domain, filled in from reference TRBV9 and TRBJ2-7, reads DSGVTQTPKHLITATGQRVTLRCSPRSGDLSVYWYQQSLDQGLQFLIQYYNGEERAKGNILERFSAQQFPDLHSELNLSSLELGDSALYFCASSALAGPYEQYFGPGTRLTVT.